The sequence of this T cell receptor (beta chain) was determined in a study of OX40 agonist ivuxolimab in advanced cancers. Data came from immunoSEQ multiplex PCR; TCRdb stores just in-frame clones and leaves some out. The sample yields some 110,000 clones, approximately 90% seen once. Autoimmune disease history or systemic immunosuppression led to patient exclusion. With regard to this clone: Its antigen is as yet unknown.

Study results and caveats: Clonal expansion was seen in CD4+ and CD8+ blood T cells by week 6 at 0.1 to 3.0 mg/kg.

This CDR3 contains 15 residues. The germline V gene encodes CDR1 MDHEN and CDR2 SYDVKM. V shed 5 bases, J shed 5 bases, and the junction held 9 bases outside the gene matches. This TCR came from an adult with an advanced solid tumor such as melanoma, head and neck, liver or kidney cancer. The chain carries TRBV28 and TRBJ1-1; 9 bases fit TRBD1. Specimen: CD4+ or CD8+ T cells sorted from blood, collected in a trial of the OX40 agonist ivuxolimab. The CDR3 reads CASSPPQGARTEAFF. The CDR3 coding sequence is TGTGCCAGCAGTCCACCACAGGGGGCGAGGACTGAAGCTTTCTTT. Filled out from reference TRBV28 and TRBJ1-1, the complete variable domain reads DVKVTQSSRYLVKRTGEKVFLECVQDMDHENMFWYRQDPGLGLRLIYFSYDVKMKEKGDIPEGYSVSREKKERFSLILESASTNQTSMYLCASSPPQGARTEAFFGQGTRLTVV.